This is a list of T cell receptor beta chains from one sample in a study of T cells after yellow fever vaccination. TCRdb itself ran the 5' RACE reads through MiXCR, one entry per CDR3 protein. The table includes hundreds of thousands of distinct CDR3 sequences, around 5.2% detected once. This material consisted of CD4+ T cells sorted from PBMCs, taken on the day of the yellow fever booster vaccination. These receptors were obtained from a man aged 18 to 35 who received the YFV17D yellow fever vaccine. The CDR3 runs from the conserved cysteine through the conserved F or W. Each record gives: J gene, clone size, V gene, D gene, CDR3 DNA, CDR3 protein. D genes are given only for firm matches. Not every row has a clone size; where given, it reads once, few, many or a size class.

TRBJ2-7 - TRBV7-2 - TGTGCCAGCAGCTTAGTTTCAGGCGGGGACCTCTACGAGCAGTACTTC CASSLVSGGDLYEQYF
TRBJ1-1 - TRBV7-9 - TGTGCCAGCAGCTTAGTTATGACTGAAGCTTTCTTT CASSLVMTEAFF
TRBJ1-4 - TRBV29-1 - TGCAGCGTTGAAGATCACGGGGGTAGGGAAAAACTGTTTTTT CSVEDHGGREKLFF
TRBJ1-1 many TRBV5-1 - TGCGCCAGCAGCCCCCGGGGCAATCCGAACACTGAAGCTTTCTTT CASSPRGNPNTEAFF
TRBJ2-2 - TRBV12-3/TRBV12-4 - TGTGCCGGGGCCCTACCGAACACCGGGGAGCTGTTTTTT CAGALPNTGELFF
TRBJ1-5 few TRBV5-5 TRBD1 TGTGCCAGCAGCCCAGGGGGGGGGCGGCCCCAGCATTTT CASSPGGGRPQHF
TRBJ1-5 many TRBV6-6 - TGTGCCAGCGGGCTTAGGGCGCCTCAGCATTTT CASGLRAPQHF
TRBJ1-5 - TRBV28 TRBD1 TGTGCCAGCGGGACAGGGGGTGACAATCAGCCCCAGCATTTT CASGTGGDNQPQHF
TRBJ1-5 many TRBV7-2 TRBD1 TGTGCCAGCAGCGGTGACAGGGTTCAGCCCCAGCATTTT CASSGDRVQPQHF
TRBJ1-1 many TRBV27 - TGTGCCAGCAGTTTCTCCGGGGGGGCGCCGAACACTGAAGCTTTCTTT CASSFSGGAPNTEAFF
TRBJ2-7 many TRBV6-1 - TGTGCCAGCAGGTACTATCCCGAGCAGTACTTC CASRYYPEQYF
TRBJ2-2 - TRBV4-2 - TGTGCCAGCAGCCCCGAGCCGGGGGATACCGGGGAGCTGTTTTTT CASSPEPGDTGELFF
TRBJ2-4 many TRBV24-1 - TGTGCCACCAGTGATTTCGGCCAGAGGATACACATTCAGTACTTC CATSDFGQRIHIQYF
TRBJ1-6 few TRBV7-2 - TGTGCCAGCAAAAACACAGGGACCTATAATTCACCCCTCCACTTT CASKNTGTYNSPLHF
TRBJ2-3 many TRBV5-1 - TGCGCCAGCAGCTTGAATAATGTGCGAGGGGTGCAAGATACGCAGTATTTT CASSLNNVRGVQDTQYF
TRBJ2-1 - TRBV20-1 - TGCAGTGCCCCCGCGGGGCCGGGAGAGCAGTTCTTC CSAPAGPGEQFF
TRBJ2-3 - TRBV7-3 TRBD2 TGTGCCAGCAGCTCCAGACTAGCGGGGGGAGGAGATACGCAGTATTTT CASSSRLAGGGDTQYF
TRBJ2-3 few TRBV7-2 TRBD2 TGTGCCAGCAGCTCCAAGCGGGGGGTCACAGATACGCAGTATTTT CASSSKRGVTDTQYF
TRBJ1-2 - TRBV5-8 - TGTGCCAGCAGCTTCTGGGAAAAAGCTATGTTAACCTTC CASSFWEKAMLTF
TRBJ1-1 few TRBV6-5 - TGTGCCAGCAGCCGACCGGACACTCTTTTTCTCCGAGAAGCTTTCTTT CASSRPDTLFLREAFF
TRBJ2-5 many TRBV7-2 TRBD1 TGTGCCAGCAGCTTTGACAGGGTCTCAAAGACCCAGTACTTC CASSFDRVSKTQYF
TRBJ2-7 few TRBV23-1 - TGCGCCAGCACTCACTCTCCGCGTGTATGGGATGTAGTTAACTACGAGCAGTACTTC CASTHSPRVWDVVNYEQYF
TRBJ1-2 few TRBV4-2 - TGTGCCAGCAGCCAAGATTTAAACTATGGCTACACCTTC CASSQDLNYGYTF
TRBJ2-5 many TRBV9 TRBD2 TGTGCCAGCAGCGCAAGCGGGGGGGCTTGGGAGACCCAGTACTTC CASSASGGAWETQYF
TRBJ2-6 - TRBV5-4 - TGTGCCAGCAGCCAGAGAGGGTCCCAGGCTGGGGCCAACGTCCTGACTTTC CASSQRGSQAGANVLTF
TRBJ1-5 many TRBV6-2/TRBV6-3 - TGTGCCAGCAGTTTTAGACAGCCTCAGCCCCAGCATTTT CASSFRQPQPQHF
TRBJ1-6 many TRBV7-3 - TGTGCCAGCAGCTCCGCAGGGCTTGGGTCACCCCTCCACTTT CASSSAGLGSPLHF
TRBJ2-3 many TRBV7-2 - TGTGCCAGCAGCCAGGACTTCGCAGATACGCAGTATTTT CASSQDFADTQYF
TRBJ2-3 few TRBV20-1 TRBD2 TGCAGTCTAGAACCCCCGCTAGCGGGGGGGCCAGATACGCAGTATTTT CSLEPPLAGGPDTQYF
TRBJ1-5 few TRBV6-2/TRBV6-3 - TGTGCCAGCAGTCGAACAGGGATTAGCAATCAGCCCCAGCATTTT CASSRTGISNQPQHF
TRBJ2-3 few TRBV12-3/TRBV12-4 - TGTGCCAGCAGTCCCGACTATCCAAGCACAGATACGCAGTATTTT CASSPDYPSTDTQYF
TRBJ1-2 - TRBV6-4 TRBD1 TGTGCCAGCAGTGACGGGGGACAGGGGCCCACTTTTTCGAATGGCTACACCTTC CASSDGGQGPTFSNGYTF
TRBJ2-2 - TRBV7-2 - TGTGCCAGCAGCTTCCAAGCGGTTAACGGGGAGCTGTTTTTT CASSFQAVNGELFF
TRBJ1-2 few TRBV12-3/TRBV12-4 - TGTGCCAGCAGTTTAACCCGGAAGGGCTACACCTTC CASSLTRKGYTF
TRBJ1-3 few TRBV6-5 - TGTGCCAGCAGTTACTCGACGGGAGGCGGGAACACCATATATTTT CASSYSTGGGNTIYF
TRBJ2-6 few TRBV10-3 - TGTGCCATCAGTAGGCGCACCAATCACTCTGGGGCCAACGTCCTGACTTTC CAISRRTNHSGANVLTF
TRBJ1-4 few TRBV30 TRBD1 TGTGCCTTGGACAGGGGGCTGGGGACTAATGAAAAACTGTTTTTT CALDRGLGTNEKLFF
TRBJ2-2 many TRBV10-3 - TGTGCCATCAGTGACGTCGGCGGGGAGCTGTTTTTT CAISDVGGELFF
TRBJ2-7 - TRBV20-1 - TGCAGTGCTAAACAGGGTTGGGCGCCATACGAGCAGTACTTC CSAKQGWAPYEQYF
TRBJ2-5 - TRBV6-2/TRBV6-3 - TGTGCCAGCAGTTACTCGAAGCAGGGAGAGACCCAGTACTTC CASSYSKQGETQYF
TRBJ2-4 few TRBV5-1 - TGCGCCAGCAGCTACGAACTGAGAAGCATTCAGTACTTC CASSYELRSIQYF
TRBJ1-2 - TRBV4-3 - TGCGCCAGCAGCCAAGATCCTGGTTCAGTATGGGGCTACACCTTC CASSQDPGSVWGYTF
TRBJ1-3 few TRBV20-1 - TGCAGTGCTAGGACAGACTATAGGAACACCATATATTTT CSARTDYRNTIYF
TRBJ1-2 - TRBV4-2 - TGTGCCAGCAGCCACCCTGGGGCAGGGTTGATTTATGGCTACACCTTC CASSHPGAGLIYGYTF
TRBJ2-2 many TRBV7-9 - TGTGCCAGCAGCCTCAGGGACAACACCGGGGAGCTGTTTTTT CASSLRDNTGELFF
TRBJ1-1 many TRBV20-1 - TGCAGTGCTAGGGCGAGATTTGGGAACACTGAAGCTTTCTTT CSARARFGNTEAFF
TRBJ1-1 many TRBV7-9 - TGTGCCAGCAGCTTATCCAAGGCCACTGAAGCTTTCTTT CASSLSKATEAFF
TRBJ2-4 - TRBV20-1 - TGCAGTGCTCCGTGGAATCCGCAAAACATTCAGTACTTC CSAPWNPQNIQYF
TRBJ1-5 many TRBV5-1 - TGCGCCAGCAGCTTGACGGTCGGCAATCAGCCCCAGCATTTT CASSLTVGNQPQHF
TRBJ2-7 many TRBV7-6 - TGTGCCAGCAGCTTCGACCCCACAGGGTTCTACGAGCAGTACTTC CASSFDPTGFYEQYF
TRBJ2-3 - TRBV10-1 TRBD2 TGCGCCAGCAGTGACGGAGCGGGGGTAACAGATACGCAGTATTTT CASSDGAGVTDTQYF